These T cell receptor beta chains were read from a single sample in a study of blood T cell repertoires in COVID-19. This table comes from immunoSEQ multiplex PCR, and its TCRdb copy is limited to in-frame clones, with some not included. The sample lists fewer than 300,000 clones, about nine tenths occurring once. Sequencing was done on a sample of PBMCs or T cells enriched from blood (not recorded which). These receptors were obtained from a woman in her 40s with acute COVID-19. Each CDR3 is given with its conserved first and last residue. A D gene is named only where the DNA matches it firmly. A row's size may be missing; if present it is once, few, many or a size class.

v_gene: TRBV27; j_gene: TRBJ1-2; d_gene: -; abundance: -; CDR3nt: TGTGCCAGCAGTTTTCAGGTTGGGTTATCCTATGGCTACACCTTC; CDR3aa: CASSFQVGLSYGYTF
v_gene: TRBV5-1; j_gene: TRBJ2-2; d_gene: -; abundance: -; CDR3nt: TGCGCCAGCAGCCGTTACGGGGGGAACACCGGGGAGCTGTTTTTT; CDR3aa: CASSRYGGNTGELFF
v_gene: TRBV12-3/TRBV12-4; j_gene: TRBJ2-1; d_gene: -; abundance: -; CDR3nt: TGTGCCAGCAGTCCAGCGGAATACAATGAGCAGTTCTTC; CDR3aa: CASSPAEYNEQFF
v_gene: TRBV18; j_gene: TRBJ1-2; d_gene: TRBD1; abundance: -; CDR3nt: TGTGCCAGCTCGCAGGGACAGGGGGAAAAGGGCTACACCTTC; CDR3aa: CASSQGQGEKGYTF
v_gene: TRBV19; j_gene: TRBJ2-7; d_gene: TRBD2; abundance: -; CDR3nt: TGTGCCAGTAGTATAGGGGGAGGGGATCGCGACGAGCAGTACTTC; CDR3aa: CASSIGGGDRDEQYF
v_gene: TRBV5-6; j_gene: TRBJ1-2; d_gene: TRBD1; abundance: -; CDR3nt: TGTGCCAGCAGTCCGGACAGGTTCTATGGCTACACCTTC; CDR3aa: CASSPDRFYGYTF
v_gene: TRBV5-4; j_gene: TRBJ2-2; d_gene: TRBD1; abundance: -; CDR3nt: TGTGCCAGCAGCTTGGAGCCGGGACAGAGGTCCGGGGAGCTGTTTTTT; CDR3aa: CASSLEPGQRSGELFF
v_gene: TRBV11-1; j_gene: TRBJ1-3; d_gene: -; abundance: once; CDR3nt: TGTGCCAGCAGCCAGACAGGAAGAGGATCGGGAAACACCATATATTTT; CDR3aa: CASSQTGRGSGNTIYF
v_gene: TRBV5-6; j_gene: TRBJ2-1; d_gene: TRBD2; abundance: -; CDR3nt: TGTGCCAGCAGCCTTAGCGGGGGGGCCGCCAATGAGCAGTTCTTC; CDR3aa: CASSLSGGAANEQFF
v_gene: TRBV5-5; j_gene: TRBJ2-1; d_gene: TRBD1; abundance: -; CDR3nt: TGTGCCAGCAGCTTGCGGACAGGGCCCTACAATGAGCAGTTCTTC; CDR3aa: CASSLRTGPYNEQFF
v_gene: TRBV24-1; j_gene: TRBJ1-2; d_gene: TRBD1; abundance: -; CDR3nt: TGTGCCACCAGTGGCCCGGGACAGGGCGCGAATGGCTACACCTTC; CDR3aa: CATSGPGQGANGYTF
v_gene: TRBV15; j_gene: TRBJ1-3; d_gene: -; abundance: -; CDR3nt: TGTGCCACCAGCAGAGAGGCGGGGGGTGGTGTCGTAAACACCATATATTTT; CDR3aa: CATSREAGGGVVNTIYF
v_gene: TRBV15; j_gene: TRBJ2-1; d_gene: TRBD1; abundance: -; CDR3nt: TGTGCCACCAGCAGGATCTACCGGCGACAGGGTGCCAATGAGCAGTTCTTC; CDR3aa: CATSRIYRRQGANEQFF
v_gene: TRBV28; j_gene: TRBJ1-2; d_gene: -; abundance: -; CDR3nt: TGTGCCAGCGCAACAAGGACAGCCTATGGCTACACCTTC; CDR3aa: CASATRTAYGYTF
v_gene: TRBV3-1/TRBV3-2; j_gene: TRBJ1-3; d_gene: -; abundance: -; CDR3nt: TGTGCCAGCAGCCAAGACCCGCACAGGGAAATCACCATATATTTT; CDR3aa: CASSQDPHREITIYF
v_gene: TRBV27; j_gene: TRBJ2-1; d_gene: -; abundance: -; CDR3nt: TGTGCCAGCAGTCCGAGTATGATCAATGAGCAGTTCTTC; CDR3aa: CASSPSMINEQFF
v_gene: TRBV18; j_gene: TRBJ2-7; d_gene: TRBD2; abundance: -; CDR3nt: TGTGCCAGCTCGAATCCGGGGGGGGACTACGAGCAGTACTTC; CDR3aa: CASSNPGGDYEQYF
v_gene: TRBV4-2; j_gene: TRBJ2-5; d_gene: -; abundance: -; CDR3nt: TGTGCCAGCAGCCAAGAGCCTAACAGTCAAGAGACCCAGTACTTC; CDR3aa: CASSQEPNSQETQYF
v_gene: TRBV12-3/TRBV12-4; j_gene: TRBJ2-7; d_gene: -; abundance: -; CDR3nt: TGTGCCAGCAGTTTAGCAGGCGGCTACGAGCAGTACTTC; CDR3aa: CASSLAGGYEQYF
v_gene: TRBV6-1; j_gene: TRBJ2-7; d_gene: -; abundance: -; CDR3nt: TGTGCCAGCAGTGAGTTGTCGTCAGGTCCCTCCTACGAGCAGTACTTC; CDR3aa: CASSELSSGPSYEQYF
v_gene: TRBV7-9; j_gene: TRBJ2-3; d_gene: -; abundance: -; CDR3nt: TGTGCCAGCAGCTACCCCGACAGAACAGATACGCAGTATTTT; CDR3aa: CASSYPDRTDTQYF
v_gene: TRBV20-1; j_gene: TRBJ2-7; d_gene: -; abundance: -; CDR3nt: TGCAGTGCCCGGAGGGGCTACGAGCAGTACTTC; CDR3aa: CSARRGYEQYF
v_gene: TRBV2; j_gene: TRBJ2-5; d_gene: TRBD2; abundance: -; CDR3nt: TGTGCCAGCAGTGAAGTTAATAGCGGGGGGGAGTGGAGAGAGACCCAGTACTTC; CDR3aa: CASSEVNSGGEWRETQYF
v_gene: TRBV24-1; j_gene: TRBJ1-2; d_gene: TRBD1; abundance: few; CDR3nt: TGTGCCACCAGTGATCGAACAGGGGGTAACTATGGCTACACCTTC; CDR3aa: CATSDRTGGNYGYTF
v_gene: TRBV4-1; j_gene: TRBJ1-5; d_gene: -; abundance: -; CDR3nt: TGCGCCAGCAGCCAAGAAGGGGGAACGAATCAGCCCCAGCATTTT; CDR3aa: CASSQEGGTNQPQHF
v_gene: TRBV15; j_gene: TRBJ1-1; d_gene: TRBD1; abundance: -; CDR3nt: TGTGCCACCAGCAGCGACAGGGGGAACACTGAAGCTTTCTTT; CDR3aa: CATSSDRGNTEAFF
v_gene: TRBV2; j_gene: TRBJ1-3; d_gene: -; abundance: -; CDR3nt: TGTGCCAGCAGTCAGGGCACTGGAAACACCATATATTTT; CDR3aa: CASSQGTGNTIYF
v_gene: TRBV5-6; j_gene: TRBJ2-7; d_gene: TRBD1; abundance: -; CDR3nt: TGTGCCAGCAGCTTGTCCTCCGGGACAGGGGTCTTCGAGCAGTACTTC; CDR3aa: CASSLSSGTGVFEQYF
v_gene: TRBV21-1; j_gene: TRBJ1-1; d_gene: -; abundance: -; CDR3nt: TGTGCCAGCAGGCCAGGGGGGAGCCCAGACTGGCGCGCTGAAGCTTTCTTT; CDR3aa: CASRPGGSPDWRAEAFF
v_gene: TRBV3-1/TRBV3-2; j_gene: TRBJ2-3; d_gene: TRBD2; abundance: -; CDR3nt: TGTGCCAGCAGCCCGACTAGCGGGTTCACAGATACGCAGTATTTT; CDR3aa: CASSPTSGFTDTQYF
v_gene: TRBV27; j_gene: TRBJ2-5; d_gene: -; abundance: -; CDR3nt: TGTGCCAGCACGGGTCAGGGGCAGGGCGGCTGGGAGACCCAGTACTTC; CDR3aa: CASTGQGQGGWETQYF
v_gene: TRBV5-4; j_gene: TRBJ1-1; d_gene: -; abundance: -; CDR3nt: TGTGCCAGCAGCCTTATACAGGGTTCTTACACTGAAGCTTTCTTT; CDR3aa: CASSLIQGSYTEAFF
v_gene: TRBV3-1/TRBV3-2; j_gene: TRBJ1-3; d_gene: TRBD1; abundance: few; CDR3nt: TGTGCCAGCAGCCGAGGACAGGCGCTAAGAAACACCATATATTTT; CDR3aa: CASSRGQALRNTIYF